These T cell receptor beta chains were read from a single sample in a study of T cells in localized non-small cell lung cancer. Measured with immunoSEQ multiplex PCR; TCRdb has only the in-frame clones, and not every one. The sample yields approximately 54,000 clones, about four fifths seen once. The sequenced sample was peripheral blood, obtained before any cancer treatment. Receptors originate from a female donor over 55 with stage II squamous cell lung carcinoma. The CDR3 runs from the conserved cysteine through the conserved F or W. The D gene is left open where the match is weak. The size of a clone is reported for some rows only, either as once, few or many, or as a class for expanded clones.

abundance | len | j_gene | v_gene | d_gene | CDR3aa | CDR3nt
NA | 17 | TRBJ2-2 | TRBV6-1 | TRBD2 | CASSAVTSGVNTGELFF | TGTGCCAGCAGTGCCGTGACTAGCGGGGTAAACACCGGGGAGCTGTTTTTT
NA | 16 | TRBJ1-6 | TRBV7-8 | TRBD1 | CASSLGMGAGGSPLHF | TGTGCCAGCAGCTTAGGGATGGGGGCAGGGGGATCACCCCTCCACTTT
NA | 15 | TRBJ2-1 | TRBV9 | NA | CASSFDIGLYNEQFF | TGTGCCAGCAGCTTCGACATTGGCCTATACAATGAGCAGTTCTTC
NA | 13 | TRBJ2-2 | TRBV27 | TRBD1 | CASSYRGSGELFF | TGTGCCAGCAGTTACAGGGGCAGCGGGGAGCTGTTTTTT
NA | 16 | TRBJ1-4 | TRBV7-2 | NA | CASSSPQGATNEKLFF | TGTGCCAGCAGCTCCCCTCAGGGTGCAACTAATGAAAAACTGTTTTTT
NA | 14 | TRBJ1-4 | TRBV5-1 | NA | CASSFSRGNEKLFF | TGCGCCAGCAGCTTCAGCAGGGGTAATGAAAAACTGTTTTTT
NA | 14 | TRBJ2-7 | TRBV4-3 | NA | CASSQDPQDYEQYF | TGCGCCAGCAGCCAAGATCCCCAAGACTACGAGCAGTACTTC
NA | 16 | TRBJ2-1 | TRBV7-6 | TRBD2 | CASSLAGTSSSNEQFF | TGTGCCAGCAGCTTAGCCGGGACTAGCAGCTCTAATGAGCAGTTCTTC
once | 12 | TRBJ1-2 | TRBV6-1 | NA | CASRTPGGQHTF | TGTGCCAGCAGGACGCCGGGTGGCCAACACACCTTC
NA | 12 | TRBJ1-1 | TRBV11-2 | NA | CASSHGNTEAFF | TGTGCCAGCAGCCACGGGAACACTGAAGCTTTCTTT
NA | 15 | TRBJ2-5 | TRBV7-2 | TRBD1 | CASSPLGQVQETQYF | TGTGCCAGCAGCCCCCTCGGACAGGTCCAAGAGACCCAGTACTTC
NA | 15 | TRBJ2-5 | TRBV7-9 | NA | CASRPPFRIGETQYF | TGTGCCAGCAGGCCACCCTTTCGGATAGGAGAGACCCAGTACTTC
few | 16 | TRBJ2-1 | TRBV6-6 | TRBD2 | CASMISPAGGQNEQFF | TGTGCCAGCATGATATCTCCAGCGGGGGGGCAGAATGAGCAGTTCTTC
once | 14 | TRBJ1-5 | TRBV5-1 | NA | CASSLGGLDQPQHF | TGCGCCAGCAGCTTGGGAGGACTGGACCAGCCCCAGCATTTT
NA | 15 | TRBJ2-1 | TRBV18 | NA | CASSPGLTGLNEQFF | TGTGCCAGCTCACCAGGCCTGACAGGCCTGAATGAGCAGTTCTTC
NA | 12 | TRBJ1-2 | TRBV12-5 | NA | CASGLRGYGYTF | TGTGCTAGTGGTTTGCGCGGCTATGGCTACACCTTC
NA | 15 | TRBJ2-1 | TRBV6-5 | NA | CAVSSGDSSYNEQFF | TGTGCCGTCTCGTCAGGAGACAGCTCCTACAATGAGCAGTTCTTC
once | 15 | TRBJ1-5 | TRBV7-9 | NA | CASSSGQYSNQPQHF | TGTGCCAGCAGCTCCGGACAGTATAGCAATCAGCCCCAGCATTTT
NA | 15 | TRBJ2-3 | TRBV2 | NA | CASQSTQNPTDTQYF | TGTGCCAGCCAGTCAACCCAAAACCCCACAGATACGCAGTATTTT
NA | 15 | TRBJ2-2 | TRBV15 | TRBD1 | CATSSGTEDTGELFF | TGTGCCACCAGCAGTGGGACAGAGGACACCGGGGAGCTGTTTTTT
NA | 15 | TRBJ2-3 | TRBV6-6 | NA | CASSYSASNTDTQYF | TGTGCCAGCAGTTATTCTGCTAGCAACACAGATACGCAGTATTTT
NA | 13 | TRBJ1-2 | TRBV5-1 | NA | CASSSGVGYGYTF | TGCGCCAGCAGCTCGGGGGTTGGCTATGGCTACACCTTC
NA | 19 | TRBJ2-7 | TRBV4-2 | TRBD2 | CASSQVPREGPPAVYEQYF | TGTGCCAGCAGCCAAGTCCCTCGGGAGGGACCCCCCGCGGTCTACGAGCAGTACTTC
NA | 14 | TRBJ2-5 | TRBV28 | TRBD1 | CATTGDREGETQYF | TGTGCCACCACCGGGGACAGGGAGGGAGAGACCCAGTACTTC
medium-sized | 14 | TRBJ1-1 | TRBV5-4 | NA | CASSEDLGGFEAFF | TGTGCCAGCAGCGAAGACTTAGGGGGATTTGAAGCTTTCTTT
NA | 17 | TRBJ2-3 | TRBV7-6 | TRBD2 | CASSLGATSGGADTQYF | TGTGCCAGCAGCTTAGGGGCGACTAGCGGGGGGGCAGATACGCAGTATTTT
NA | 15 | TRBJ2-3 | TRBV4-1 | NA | CASSQGTEFTDTQYF | TGCGCCAGCAGCCAAGGGACAGAATTCACAGATACGCAGTATTTT
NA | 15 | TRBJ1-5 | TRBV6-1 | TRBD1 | CASSVGDRGNQPQHF | TGTGCCAGCAGTGTAGGTGACAGGGGGAATCAGCCCCAGCATTTT